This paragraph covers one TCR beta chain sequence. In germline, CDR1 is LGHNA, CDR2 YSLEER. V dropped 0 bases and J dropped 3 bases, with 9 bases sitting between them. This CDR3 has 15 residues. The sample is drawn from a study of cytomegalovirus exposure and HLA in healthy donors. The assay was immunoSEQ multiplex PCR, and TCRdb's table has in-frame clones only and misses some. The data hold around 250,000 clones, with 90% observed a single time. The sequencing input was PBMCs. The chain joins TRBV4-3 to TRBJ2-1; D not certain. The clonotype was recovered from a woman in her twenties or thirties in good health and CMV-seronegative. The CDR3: CASSQERDDYNEQFF. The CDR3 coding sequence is TGCGCCAGCAGCCAAGAAAGGGATGACTACAATGAGCAGTTCTTC.